This record concerns one T cell receptor (beta chain) sequence. Its antigen has not been determined. It has no much larger one-base neighbor in the sample; base qualities were not kept. Using the deep immunoSEQ assay, TCR CDR3 regions were amplified from genomic DNA by multiplex PCR. Extracted genomic DNA from each cell subset was spread evenly across all wells of several immunoSEQ 96-well plates, with each plate serving as a replicate. For sorted subsets, each replicate PCR was loaded with about 0.2 ug genomic DNA, equivalent to roughly 30,000 T cell genomes. The purified libraries were quantified using a Qubit 3.0 fluorometer, sized with a Bioanalyzer 2100, and then quantified again using the KAPA Library Quantification kit. Each immunoSEQ 96-well plate was sequenced on its own single-read 150-cycle Illumina NextSeq 550 flow cell. From the authors' description of their analysis: Because the immunoSEQ output included only junctional sequences and no quality scores, the filtering could not be the same as the filtering used for full-length reads. To assign V/J genes and CDR3, sequences were annotated against IMGT germline references using PyIR, a Python wrapper for IgBLAST v1.9. Any read was removed if the V/J assignment was weak (E-value above 1e-6), the CDR3 was missing, or the read contained stop codons, out-of-frame junctions, or ambiguous translated residues. V3J clonotypes were defined as sequences sharing the same inferred V gene, J gene, and CDR3 amino acid sequence. The percentage overlap between two repertoires was calculated by dividing the number of shared unique clonotypes by the size of the smaller repertoire. RTK rarefaction, the Chao1 estimator, and Recon v2.1 estimates of unobserved clonotypes were used to assess repertoire richness. For all TCRbeta clonotypes obtained by the gDNA method from a few donors, generation probabilities were computed with OLGA. TCRdb's version of the immuneACCESS table is confined to in-frame rearrangements and falls short of the full clone set. An unresolved V gene accounts for under half of the shortfall where checked; the remainder is of unknown origin. The V and J calls and the clone size are those of that table, but D and trimming were determined from the DNA. For this sample there are around 1.6 million clones; under 99% appear just once. The ten largest account for roughly 0.45% of the sample.

The junction carries 9 bases between V and J, which are trimmed by 11 bases and 4 bases respectively. The cysteine opens and the phenylalanine closes a CDR3 of 11 amino acids. The read is trimmed to its CDR3 DNA, 33 bases read in frame from base 1. The germline V gene supplies CDR1 SGHAT and CDR2 FQNNGV. Healthy HIV-negative adults with no recently reported acute infections or vaccinations were included as donors. All donors were Caucasian adults living in Nashville, Tennessee, USA. CD4+ T cells were enriched by magnetic negative selection, after which naive cells were positively selected on CD45RA and the negative fraction was taken as the memory subset. Blood was obtained by leukapheresis, after which PBMCs were separated by Ficoll-Histopaque density gradient centrifugation and cryopreserved in liquid nitrogen vapor phase. Analytical flow cytometry was used to check the purity and quantity of every magnetically sorted T cell population. From each sorted fraction, genomic DNA was isolated and quantified by UV absorbance on a Nanodrop 2000c.

The sample belongs to a study of shared clonotypes between healthy human individuals (dated by TCRdb to 2020 to 2022). About the full investigation: Three men and a couple of women, aged 18 to 49 years, made up the cohort. For each donor, three plates each were used for CD4 naive and CD4 memory, two plates were used for CD8 naive, and one plate was used for CD8 memory. Per donor, leukapheresis produced somewhere between about 0.9 and 9 billion PBMCs. To increase sequencing depth and limit assay-specific biases, TCR repertoire library preparation and sequencing were carried out by different laboratories using diverse techniques. To estimate repertoire size and how much clonotype sharing occurs between individuals, the study deeply sequenced the blood TCR repertoires of roughly 5 healthy adults.

The paper as a whole reports these results and caveats: Clonotypes shared by all four sorted-subset donors showed higher generation probabilities than non-shared clonotypes. Even with the large sequencing depth, rarefaction of the sorted-subset datasets indicated that sequencing was incomplete. Pairwise subsampling indicated that sequencing depth was expected to affect the degree of clonotype sharing among donors. Larger estimated clonotype richness was generally found for naive subsets than for memory subsets. About 5% of naive CD4, 3.5% of naive CD8, 2.3% of memory CD4, and around 0.4% of memory CD8 clonotypes were shared across a few donors. Only blood was sampled, and tissue TCR repertoires likely differ from those in blood. The genetic and exposure-history diversity represented was limited by the small number of donors.

The source material was naive CD4+ T cells sorted from blood. Per the publication, the cell subset or site label means: CD45RA+ positively selected. The V and J segments used are TRBV11-2 and TRBJ1-3; TRBD1 is perhaps the D gene, given 6 matching bases. The sequence derives from a man aged 25-45 years in good health. The sequenced DNA: TGTGCCGGGGGGCAGGGAAACACCATATATTTT. This is translated as CAGGQGNTIYF.